Presented here are 10 T cell receptor beta chains from one specimen sequenced in a study of cytomegalovirus exposure and HLA in healthy donors. The primer mix had 60 Vbeta and 13 Jbeta primers. Assay: immunoSEQ multiplex PCR; the TCRdb copy retains only in-frame clones and omits some. The profile shows fewer than 250,000 clones, over 60% of them singletons. Sequencing input: PBMCs. The source is a woman in her forties in good health and CMV-seronegative.

This clone was found a few times. The genes are TRBV7-9 and TRBJ1-2; D not certain. CDR1 and CDR2 (germline): SEHNR, FQNEAQ (reference sequence). The CDR3 is 16 residues long. V was pared by 1 base and J by 7 bases, with 19 bases between. The CDR3: CASSLVPGGRRSGYTF. The CDR3 DNA is TGTGCCAGCAGCTTAGTACCGGGCGGGCGTCGGTCTGGCTACACCTTC.

This clone was detected only once. The chain has TRBV12-5 and TRBJ2-1, with D possibly being TRBD2 (6 bases). The CDR3 runs 15 residues. The germline V gene encodes CDR1 LGHNT and CDR2 FRNRAP. V lost 6 bases and J lost 3, with 15 bases in between. The CDR3 coding sequence is TGTGCTAGTGGACGTGAATTGCGGGACTACAATGAGCAGTTCTTC. Protein product: CASGRELRDYNEQFF.

This clone was recorded a few times. The chain is built from TRBV19 and TRBJ1-3; 8 bases line up with TRBD1. The CDR3 sequence is 16 residues long. The germline CDR1 and CDR2 sequences are LNHDA and SQIVND (reference sequence). Losses at the gene ends were 4 bases for V and 1 base for J; bases not matched to a gene: 6. In DNA form, the CDR3 reads TGTGCCAGTAGTAGTACGCGGACAGGGTCTGGAAACACCATATATTTT. It codes for CASSSTRTGSGNTIYF.

This clone was observed a handful of times. The chain links TRBV9 to TRBJ2-3; D is uncertain. The germline V and J ends were trimmed by 0 bases and 6 bases, with 11 bases remaining between them. CDR1 and CDR2 (germline): SGDLS, YYNGEE. This CDR3 spans 14 amino acids. CDR3 residues: CASSVAVAGDTQYF. The CDR3 DNA reads TGTGCCAGCAGCGTAGCTGTAGCCGGGGATACGCAGTATTTT.

The chain carries TRBV5-1 and TRBJ1-2; no clear D gene. There are 13 residues in the CDR3. Trimming took off 2 bases at V and 6 bases at J, with 11 bases between the two ends. CDR1 SGHRS and CDR2 YFSETQ come from the germline V gene. The CDR3 sequence is CASSFFRTDGYTF. CDR3 DNA sequence: TGCGCCAGCAGCTTTTTCCGCACGGATGGCTACACCTTC. The entire variable domain, with the rest obtained from reference TRBV5-1 and TRBJ1-2, is as follows: KAGVTQTPRYLIKTRGQQVTLSCSPISGHRSVSWYQQTPGQGLQFLFEYFSETQRNKGNFPGRFSGRQFSNSRSEMNVSTLELGDSALYLCASSFFRTDGYTFGSGTRLTVV.

The sample holds a few counts of this clone. The rearrangement uses TRBV27 and TRBJ2-1; D perhaps matches TRBD1 (6 bases). Looked up from germline, CDR1 is MNHEY and CDR2 is SMNVEV (reference sequence). The V end lost 10 bases, the J end lost 10 bases, and 23 bases lay between the germline ends. The CDR3 length is 14 residues. The CDR3 DNA is TGTGCCACCTCAGAGGACTCAGGGGAATTGGAGCAGTTCTTC. Protein: CATSEDSGELEQFF.

V usage is TRBV18 and J usage is TRBJ1-1; TRBD1 might be the D (6 bases). The CDR3 sequence is 14 residues long. Germline CDR1 reads KGHSH; CDR2 reads LQKENI. Trimming pared 2 bases from V and 8 bases from J, leaving 15 bases between. CDR3 nucleotides: TGTGCCAGCTCACCAAATTTGGACAGCACAGAAGCTTTCTTT. Its translation is CASSPNLDSTEAFF.

The CDR3 region has the DNA TGTGCCAGCAGCACAACAGGGAGGGCCTACGAGCAGTACGTC. Protein sequence: CASSTTGRAYEQYV. This chain connects TRBV7-8 to TRBJ2-7, with a tentative D call TRBD2 (7 bases). The germline V gene encodes CDR1 SGHVS and CDR2 FQNEAQ. The CDR3 sequence is 14 residues long. V dropped 5 bases and J dropped 2 bases, with 13 bases sitting between them.

The chain links TRBV7-9 to TRBJ1-3; 8 bases match TRBD1. Trimming took 11 bases from V and 0 from J; bases not matched to a gene: 18. CDR3 length equals 18 residues. CDR1 and CDR2 from the germline V gene are SEHNR and FQNEAQ (reference sequence). The CDR3, as DNA: TGTGCCCTTCAGGGGCCACTTCAGGGGGCCGGCTCTGGAAACACCATATATTTT. Translated, it gives CALQGPLQGAGSGNTIYF.

This chain connects TRBV7-9 to TRBJ2-3, with unresolved D. Germline V gene sequence: CDR1 SEHNR, CDR2 FQNEAQ (reference sequence). The CDR3 is 11 residues long. Trimming left V 4 bases short and J 4 bases short, with 3 bases between. The CDR3 region has the DNA TGTGCCAGCAGCTCTTCAGATACGCAGTATTTT. This codes for CASSSSDTQYF.